The clone carrying this T cell receptor beta chain was detected a few times. Its specificity is not known. Autologous stem cell transplantation was followed by relapse in every patient, and brentuximab vedotin exposure varied. The data were taken from a study of PD-1 blockade in classical Hodgkin lymphoma. The study, taken as a whole, reports: Healthy donors reportedly exceeded newly diagnosed patients in baseline TCR diversity. By C4D1, diversity of CD4+ TCRs had risen significantly, whereas that of CD8+ TCRs had not. Complete responders had baseline diversity similar to newly diagnosed patients.

J lost 10 bases, V lost 4 bases, and 10 bases had no gene match. Germline CDR1 and CDR2: WSHSY and SAAADI. This CDR3 contains 14 residues. TCRdb keeps only in-frame clones here, not all; method: immunoSEQ multiplex PCR. Among 40,000 to 60,000 clones listed, just under 75% were seen once. Sequencing used peripheral blood mononuclear cells (PBMCs), obtained before the second cycle of nivolumab. The receptor was isolated from a human donor with classical Hodgkin lymphoma. The chain uses TRBV10-2 and TRBJ1-5; 7 bases fit TRBD1. In nucleotides, the CDR3 is TGCGCCAGCAGTGCGGGACAGCACGTAGCTCCCCAGCATTTT. It yields the protein CASSAGQHVAPQHF.